This T cell receptor (beta chain) is from a study of cytomegalovirus exposure and HLA in healthy donors (dated by TCRdb to the late 2010s). The study in broad terms: According to an earlier analysis of 550 to 750 of the donors, some 170 million T cells yielded over 90 million unique TCR beta sequences and about 300 Gb of sequence data. Roughly 300 gigabases of sequencing data and 70 million to 85 million unique TCR sequences were included in an early release covering roughly 700 HLA-typed donors. Of the 300 to 450 genotyped donors, approximately 81% were placed in the genetic ancestry cluster associated with self-reported Caucasian donors. The study aimed to test whether signatures of past pathogen exposure could be identified by cataloging public T cell receptors. The T cell repertoires of 670 or so subjects were profiled by immunosequencing and related to cytomegalovirus serostatus. In addition to the first cohort of around 670 subjects, a separate validation cohort of 130 or so different subjects was used. The study combined high-throughput TCR immunosequencing, statistical association of individual TCRs with disease status, and machine learning to predict cytomegalovirus infection status. In a later analysis, previously published TCR beta repertoires from more than 500 donors were re-analyzed and high-resolution HLA genotyping was added so that TCR occurrence patterns could be studied. In the later analysis, no new phenotypic data were used to find candidate immune exposures; instead, reliance was placed on TCR beta sequences and their occurrence across donors. To decide whether each TCR beta V gene segment behaved as functional or pseudogenic, an earlier analysis of several hundred of the donors relied on high-throughput TCR beta sequencing. Donor age, sex, ethnicity and CMV serostatus were collected together with the repertoire data. A later genetic analysis took genome-wide SNP genotypes for about 65% of the 666 donors and used that subset as a discovery cohort. All discovery cohort repertoires had been generated on a single sequencing platform. Both class I and class II loci were covered by HLA typing, at four-digit resolution. Typing coverage varied by locus: about 620-630 donors for A, B, C, DRB1 and DQB1; about 520 for DQA1; more than 600 for DPA1; under 490 for DPB1. Four to six DR-DQ haplotypes were handled as single units for association and clustering, since linkage in the cohort was strong. On average, around 240,000 unique TCR beta nucleotide sequences were sequenced per donor among 398 genotyped donors of the cohort, with roughly 18% of those sequences being non-productive. The study at large found these results: Only TCR beta chains were sequenced in this cohort, and the absence of alpha or paired-chain data limited detectable features. The study listed over 150 TCR beta chains as associated with cytomegalovirus. A further reported finding was that TCR beta sequences accurately predicted the HLA-A and HLA-B alleles for most subjects in the first cohort. When HLA alleles, especially DR and DQ, strongly co-occurred, attributing TCR associations to individual alleles was difficult. Some IMGT-functional V segments, including TRBV6-2 and TRBV6-3, could not be distinguished by the 87-base-pair reads and were therefore excluded. In a later analysis, the rate of TCR association differed among HLA loci, with DRB1 alleles having the most associated TCRs and HLA-C alleles having the fewest. In a later analysis, several top co-occurrence clusters were reported to appear linked to parvovirus B19, influenza, CMV and Epstein-Barr virus. In vitro tests confirmed that a few of the cytomegalovirus-associated TCR beta chains recognize cytomegalovirus antigens. Specific HLA alleles were associated with 15,000 to 20,000 TCR beta sequences at a false discovery rate of 0.05 in a later analysis. A later genetic analysis associated a missense DCLRE1C variant with V-gene and J-gene trimming of TCR beta chains, and an independent cohort replicated the association. In an earlier analysis of approximately 590 of the donors, most TCR beta V segments appeared in productive rearrangements about 87% or about 30% of the time, broadly matching IMGT annotations. Compared with the roughly 600-donor mean, donors in an Asian-associated ancestry cluster had fewer N-insertions in productive TCRs, according to a later genetic analysis. Correlated functional status among segregating V segments might be attributable to linkage disequilibrium, but an unknown experimental factor could not be ruled out. Sequencing depth was assumed to be roughly uniform across donors in the presence/absence analyses, though that assumption may not hold. The only immune exposure information available for the cohort was CMV serostatus. In a later analysis, HLA-associated TCR beta chains showed more clonal expansion and lower generation probabilities than non-associated chains that were equally common. The classifier was reported to diagnose cytomegalovirus status with high specificity and sensitivity in both the original cohort and the validation cohort. A later analysis found that most CMV-associated TCR beta chains appeared HLA-restricted, with HLA associations seemingly driven largely by CMV exposure. According to the authors, the approach could potentially be generalized to other disease states and immunological phenotypes. A cluster of highly shared sequence variants was judged likely to be a technical artifact of the sequencing pipeline. Because some donors lacked HLA typing at each locus, the association tests relied only on the typed subset. While some public TCRs were present in many individuals, most TCR sequences turned up only very rarely across donors. Because counts were too low, roughly 17 rarely observed V segments, including chromosome 9 orphons, were left out of the earlier analysis of a few hundred of the donors.

Libraries were built with the immunoSEQ multiplex PCR assay. For the multiplex PCR, a mixture combining 60 forward primers for TCR Vbeta segments and 13 reverse primers for TCR Jbeta segments was used. The CDR3 region of rearranged TCR beta genes was amplified from genomic DNA with a multiplex PCR assay. Amplified TCR beta libraries were sequenced as 87-base-pair reads on the Illumina HiSeq System. The original pipeline was this. In a later analysis, around 80 million unique TCR beta chains were counted across the approximately 620 repertoires, and approximately 11 million of these chains were shared by at least two donors. To remove PCR and sequencing errors, raw reads were error-corrected and collapsed into unique sequences using a nearest-neighbor algorithm that merged closely related sequences. To assign V, D and J gene segments, CDR3 sequences were aligned to IMGT reference sequences. For a sequence to be retained, at least a six-nucleotide match to both a V gene segment and a J gene segment was required. A rearrangement counted as productive if the CDR3 had no stop codons and remained in frame with V and J, and every other rearrangement counted as non-productive. Following IMGT convention, CDR3 was defined as the stretch from the second conserved V-encoded cysteine up to the conserved J-encoded phenylalanine. Sequences without an unambiguous match to a single V gene segment were excluded from the earlier analysis of a few hundred of the donors. In an earlier analysis of a few hundred of the donors, a V segment was called functional when productive rearrangements were above 56.7%, and segregating when the standard deviation between donors exceeded 5%. A statistical classification framework was built to diagnose cytomegalovirus status from the catalog of TCR beta chain sequences. In a later analysis, TCR nucleotide sequences were compared against IMGT/GENE-DB human TR gene sequences so that V and J genes could be assigned. Using the TCRdist pipeline, a later analysis assigned CDR3 sequences along with most-parsimonious VDJ recombination scenarios. In a later analysis, each TCR beta chain was defined by its CDR3 amino acid sequence together with its V-gene family, and reads without a unique V-gene family were excluded. To address suspected cross-contamination and a sequencing artifact, a later analysis removed around 590 highly shared, low-generation-probability nucleotide sequences. In a later analysis, a clonal expansion index for each public chain was calculated from normalized within-repertoire ranks of inferred template counts. In a later analysis, generation probabilities were computed with a VDJ recombination model fitted to out-of-frame rearrangements, and the resulting probabilities were checked against IGoR. In a later analysis, TCR-TCR, TCR-HLA and TCR-CMV co-occurrence was scored with hypergeometric tests, and a repertoire-size bias correction was applied to TCR pairs. To estimate false discovery rates, a later analysis permuted the HLA or CMV assignments 20 times. In a later analysis, co-occurring TCRs were grouped using DBSCAN, with TCRdist sequence similarity added in when clustering inside HLA-allele-positive subsets. Co-occurrence clustering excluded repertoires with fewer than 30,000 or more than 120,000 public chains, plus five with anomalous nucleotide sharing. TCRdb retrieved this table from immuneACCESS and kept in-frame rearrangements only. Not all clones are present; in checked studies, unresolved V genes account for under half, and no reason is known for the remainder. V, J and clone size reflect that table, while D and trimming were determined from the DNA. This sample gives 150,000 to 200,000 clones in total; about 72% of them show up just once. Clones ranked in the top ten supply roughly 2% of the sample.

As encoded in the germline V gene, CDR1 is LGHNA while CDR2 is YSLEER. The CDR3 runs 16 residues from the cysteine to the phenylalanine. Only the CDR3 portion is preserved as DNA: 48 bases, with reading frame beginning at the first base. V is cut by 0 bases and J by 5 bases, and the space between the germline ends is 16 bases. The cohort comprised several hundred healthy bone marrow donors. At the time of sampling, all cohort members were nominally healthy, though unrecorded immune exposures were likely present. The donor tested CMV seropositive, placing the donor among the 289 seropositive members of the cohort. Every donor gave a peripheral blood sample, and the peripheral blood mononuclear cells from that sample were used for TCR beta sequencing. The Qiagen DNeasy Blood Extraction Kit was used to extract genomic DNA from the blood cell samples. With respect to this clone: Its antigen specificity is not known. Per-base qualities were not stored, and no clone one base away is much larger.

The origin of this receptor is a man aged 45 to 65 in good health and CMV-seropositive. Sequencing used PBMCs. The sequence links TRBV4-3 to TRBJ1-1; the D gene is possibly TRBD1, with 5 bases matching. The nucleotide sequence is TGCGCCAGCAGCCAAGAGCCCCTGGGGGGATATACTGAAGCTTTCTTT. This sequence encodes CASSQEPLGGYTEAFF.